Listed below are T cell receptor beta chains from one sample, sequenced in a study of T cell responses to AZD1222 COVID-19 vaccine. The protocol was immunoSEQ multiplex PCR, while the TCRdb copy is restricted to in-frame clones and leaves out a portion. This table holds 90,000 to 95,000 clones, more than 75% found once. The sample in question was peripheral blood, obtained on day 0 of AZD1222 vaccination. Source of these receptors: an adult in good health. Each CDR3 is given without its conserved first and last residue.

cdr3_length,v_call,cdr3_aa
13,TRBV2,ASSEGGLAGETQY
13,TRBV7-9,ASSKGGGPDSPLH
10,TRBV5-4,ASSFGRSEQY
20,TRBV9,ASSAVLRPTSGRARNTGELF
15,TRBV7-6,ASSQTSGGADTGELF
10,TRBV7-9,ASSSDSEKLF
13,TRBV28,ASSLRLAGRGTQY
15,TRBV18,ASSPRNQVAGNTEAF
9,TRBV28,ASSSTDTQY
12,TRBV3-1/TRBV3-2,ASSRLGGGSEAF
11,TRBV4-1,ASSRGYNQPQH
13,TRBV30,AWSEKKGASYEQY
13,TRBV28,ASRRQGVTGNTIY
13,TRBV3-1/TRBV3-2,ASSQDVSSGNTIY
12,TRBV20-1,SASEGAQNTEAF
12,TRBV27,ASRHGGSSYEQY
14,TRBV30,AWSVRPPTSTDTQY
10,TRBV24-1,ATSWGSNEQF
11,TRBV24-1,ATTDGGRFGYT
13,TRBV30,AFSPGPSTNSPLH
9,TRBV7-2,ASSLEGGYT
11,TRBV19,ASADRAEEKLF
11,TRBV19,ASRASNTGELF